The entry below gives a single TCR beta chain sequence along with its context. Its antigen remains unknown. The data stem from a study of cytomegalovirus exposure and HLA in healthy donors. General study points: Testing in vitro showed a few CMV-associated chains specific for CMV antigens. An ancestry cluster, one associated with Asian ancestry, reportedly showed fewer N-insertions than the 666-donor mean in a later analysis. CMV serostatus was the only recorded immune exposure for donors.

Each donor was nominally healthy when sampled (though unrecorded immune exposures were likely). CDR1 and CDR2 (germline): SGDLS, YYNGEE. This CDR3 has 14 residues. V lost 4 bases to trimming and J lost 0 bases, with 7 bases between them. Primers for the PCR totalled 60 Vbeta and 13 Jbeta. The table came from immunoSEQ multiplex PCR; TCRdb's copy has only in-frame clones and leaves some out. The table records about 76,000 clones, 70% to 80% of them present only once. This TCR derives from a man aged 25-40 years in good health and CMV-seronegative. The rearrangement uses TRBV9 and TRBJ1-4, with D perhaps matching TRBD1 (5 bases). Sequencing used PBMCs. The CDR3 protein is CASSSTATNEKLFF. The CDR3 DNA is TGTGCCAGCAGCTCGACAGCAACTAATGAAAAACTGTTTTTT.